Sequencing of this T cell receptor beta chain was carried out in a study of blood T cell repertoires in COVID-19. Germline CDR1 and CDR2: SGHVS and FQNEAQ. With 1 base removed from V and 2 bases from J, the gap between germline ends came to 13 bases. CDR3 length equals 16 residues. Sequencing was performed with immunoSEQ multiplex PCR; in TCRdb, only in-frame clones are kept and a portion is missing. This table holds fewer than 350,000 clones, approximately 90% found once. This clonotype was obtained from a woman between 35 and 50 years old with acute COVID-19. The V call is TRBV7-8, the J call TRBJ2-3; unclear D gene. The material sequenced was PBMCs or T cells enriched from blood (not recorded which). The CDR3 reads CASSLVLTLPTDTQYF. DNA of the CDR3: TGTGCCAGCAGCTTAGTGCTAACCCTTCCCACAGATACGCAGTATTTT.